This T cell receptor (beta chain) was profiled in a study of blood T cell repertoires in COVID-19. The method was immunoSEQ multiplex PCR; TCRdb's version includes in-frame clones alone and lacks a portion of them. The sample includes roughly 120,000 clones, around 86% seen only once; the top ten take approximately 11%. Germline V gene lookup returns CDR1 SGHAT and CDR2 FQNNGV. This CDR3 has 15 residues. The V gene end was trimmed by 1 base and the J gene end by 2 bases; junction bases not matched to a gene: 5. The receptor was derived from an elderly man with acute or convalescent COVID-19. V and J are TRBV11-2 and TRBJ2-7; 7 bases fit TRBD2. The material sequenced was peripheral blood. The CDR3 spells CASSLASGTTYEQYF. Here the CDR3 DNA reads TGTGCCAGCAGCTTAGCCAGCGGGACTACCTACGAGCAGTACTTC.